This T cell receptor beta chain was sequenced during a study of shared clonotypes between healthy human individuals. The wider study: Sampling drew on donors who were two women and three men aged 18 to 49. Study-wide results and caveats: Specimens sampled were limited to blood, with tissue repertoires likely differing.

Germline V gives CDR1 SQVTM, CDR2 ANQGSEA. The CDR3 is 17 residues long. V shed 3 bases and J shed 3 bases, with 20 bases lying between them. Assay used: immunoSEQ multiplex PCR; TCRdb lists only in-frame clones, some missing. The sample has over 2 million clones; around 90% are singletons. On this clone: No antigen is known for it.

The chain is built from TRBV29-1 and TRBJ2-2; a weak D match, TRBD1 (5 bases). The material sequenced was naive CD4+ T cells from PBMCs. The subset: CD45RA+ positively selected. The origin of this receptor is a man between 18 and 29 years old in good health. Some clones in this sample may be carry-over from other donors' samples. CDR3 region: CSVDWGMGLPDTGELFF. CDR3 in DNA: TGCAGCGTTGATTGGGGTATGGGGCTTCCGGACACCGGGGAGCTGTTTTTT.